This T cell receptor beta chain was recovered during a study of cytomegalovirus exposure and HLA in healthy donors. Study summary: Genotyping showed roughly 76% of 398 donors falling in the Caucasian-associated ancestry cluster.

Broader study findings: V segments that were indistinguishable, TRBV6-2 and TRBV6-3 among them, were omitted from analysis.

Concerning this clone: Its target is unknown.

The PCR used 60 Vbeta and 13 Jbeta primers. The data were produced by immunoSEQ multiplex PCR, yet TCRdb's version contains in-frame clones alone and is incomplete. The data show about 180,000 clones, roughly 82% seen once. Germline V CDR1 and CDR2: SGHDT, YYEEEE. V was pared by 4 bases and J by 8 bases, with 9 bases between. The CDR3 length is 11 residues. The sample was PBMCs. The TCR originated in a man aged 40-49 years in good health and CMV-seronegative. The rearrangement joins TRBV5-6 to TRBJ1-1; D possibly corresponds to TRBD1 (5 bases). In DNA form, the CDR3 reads TGTGCCAGCAGCGTACGACAGGAAGCTTTCTTT. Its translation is CASSVRQEAFF.